The source of this TCR beta chain is a study of blood T cell repertoires in COVID-19. Study information: Acute-phase and convalescent COVID-19 samples originated in the United States, Italy and Spain. PBMCs, B-cell-depleted T cells, or T cells were the source of the cDNA or gDNA that made up the material.

As processed by the authors: Amplification of reference gene primers provided the estimated nucleated cell counts. Sequenced by immunoSEQ multiplex PCR; TCRdb stores in-frame clones only, minus some. D and trimming were read from the DNA, whereas the V and J calls and clone size are those reported in that table. The table records about 350,000 clones, around nine tenths of them present only once. This clone was picked up a small number of times. Seattle enrolled patients during active infection and tracked them longitudinally. CDR3 length: 14 amino acids. Per germline, CDR1 KGHSH and CDR2 LQKENI. The V end lost 3 bases, the J end lost 4 bases, and 10 bases lay between the germline ends.

The receptor's source is a woman aged 55 to 70 with COVID-19, enrolled during active disease. The chain has TRBV18 and TRBJ1-3; D unresolved. The sequenced sample was peripheral blood. The DNA for the CDR3 is TGTGCCAGCTCACCTGCGCTCGGGGGAAACACCATATATTTT. The encoded protein is CASSPALGGNTIYF.